This TCR beta chain was identified in a study of cytomegalovirus exposure and HLA in healthy donors. Study-level points and caveats: It was only CMV serostatus that was available as immune exposure information.

Regarding this clone: Its specificity is unknown.

The PCR made use of 60 Vbeta and 13 Jbeta primers. How the authors handled the data: Roughly 10 million shared chains were among the approximately 76 million unique TCR beta chains that a later analysis counted. Clones were read by immunoSEQ multiplex PCR, and TCRdb kept only the in-frame ones, dropping some. D and trimming come from the DNA, and the V and J calls and clone size come from that table. The sample carries 150,000 to 200,000 clones, 79% recorded once. CDR3 length equals 14 residues. Germline CDR1 is SQVTM and CDR2 is ANQGSEA. The trim removed 6 bases at V and 4 bases at J, leaving 3 bases unmatched.

V and J are TRBV29-1 and TRBJ2-5, with 15 nucleotides matching TRBD2. Sequencing used PBMCs. This TCR derives from a woman aged 45-65 years in good health and CMV-seronegative. This chain's CDR3 is CSVEGLAGGETQYF. The CDR3 coding sequence is TGCAGCGTAGAGGGACTAGCGGGAGGAGAGACCCAGTACTTC.